Following are 5 T cell receptor beta chains from one sample sequenced in a study of a mutant IDH1 vaccine in newly diagnosed glioma. The time point was: week 23, last vaccination. In every dose of vaccine, 300 ug of mutant IDH1 20-mer peptide was given alongside topical imiquimod. TCRdb's table, derived via immunoSEQ multiplex PCR, lists solely in-frame clones and lacks some. The table includes some 80,000 clones, 75% to 90% detected once. Their target antigens are unknown. The source was PBMCs, collected from a glioma patient whose treatment included an IDH1 peptide vaccine. The receptors stem from a woman aged 45-65 years with glioma.

This clone has a single count. V is TRBV6-1 and J is TRBJ1-2, with unresolved D. This CDR3 contains 13 residues. The ends were cut back, 5 bases at V and 4 bases at J, with 11 bases in the middle. CDR1 and CDR2 (germline): MNHNS, SASEGT. The CDR3 region is CASSSPIRYGYTF. The CDR3 nucleotides read TGTGCCAGCAGTTCTCCCATTCGCTATGGCTACACCTTC.

The genes are TRBV7-9 and TRBJ2-3, with a tentative D call TRBD1 (5 bases). The CDR3 consists of 13 residues. Trimming stripped 5 bases from V and 5 bases from J, with 11 bases between. The germline V gene has CDR1 SEHNR and CDR2 FQNEAQ (reference sequence). The CDR3, as DNA: TGTGCCAGCAGCCCCCGACAGCTAGATACGCAGTATTTT. Translated: CASSPRQLDTQYF.

The V call is TRBV9, the J call TRBJ2-3, with D possibly matching TRBD1 (5 bases). CDR1 is SGDLS and CDR2 is YYNGEE in the germline V gene. The ends were cut back, 0 bases at V and 6 bases at J, with 8 bases in the middle. The CDR3 loop spans 13 amino acids. CDR3 protein: CASSVGWGDTQYF. Written as DNA, the CDR3 is TGTGCCAGCAGCGTAGGTTGGGGCGATACGCAGTATTTT. Full variable domain (outside the CDR3, taken from reference TRBV9 and TRBJ2-3): DSGVTQTPKHLITATGQRVTLRCSPRSGDLSVYWYQQSLDQGLQFLIQYYNGEERAKGNILERFSAQQFPDLHSELNLSSLELGDSALYFCASSVGWGDTQYFGPGTRLTVL.

The chain is built from TRBV7-9 and TRBJ1-5; no firm D call. The CDR3 spans 14 residues. Germline V gives CDR1 SEHNR, CDR2 FQNEAQ (reference sequence). V lost 5 bases, J lost 6 bases, and 14 bases lay in between. The CDR3 DNA reads TGTGCCAGCAGCCCGGACGGAGGAGGTCAGCCCCAGCATTTT. It is translated as CASSPDGGGQPQHF.

The gene calls are TRBV5-6 and TRBJ1-1; D is unresolved. The CDR3 loop spans 17 amino acids. The germline V and J ends were trimmed by 2 bases and 2 bases, with 19 bases remaining between them. Per the germline V gene, CDR1 is SGHDT and CDR2 is YYEEEE. This CDR3 is CASSLGSQYLGNTEAFF. The DNA of the CDR3 is TGTGCCAGCAGCTTAGGAAGTCAGTATCTAGGAAACACTGAAGCTTTCTTT.